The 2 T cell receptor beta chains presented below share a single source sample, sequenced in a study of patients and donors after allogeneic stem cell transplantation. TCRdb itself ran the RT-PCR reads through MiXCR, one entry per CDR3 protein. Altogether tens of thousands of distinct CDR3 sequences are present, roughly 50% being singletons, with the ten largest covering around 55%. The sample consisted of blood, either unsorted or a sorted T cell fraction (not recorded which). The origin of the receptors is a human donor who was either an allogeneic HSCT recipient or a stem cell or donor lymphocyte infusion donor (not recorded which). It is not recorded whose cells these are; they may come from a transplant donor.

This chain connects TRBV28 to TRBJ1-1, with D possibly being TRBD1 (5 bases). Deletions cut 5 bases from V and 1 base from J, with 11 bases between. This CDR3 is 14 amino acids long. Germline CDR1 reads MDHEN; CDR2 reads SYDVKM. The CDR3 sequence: CASSPTRENTEAFF. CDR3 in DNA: TGTGCCAGCAGTCCGACCAGGGAGAACACTGAAGCTTTCTTT. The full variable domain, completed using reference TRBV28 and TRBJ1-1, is DVKVTQSSRYLVKRTGEKVFLECVQDMDHENMFWYRQDPGLGLRLIYFSYDVKMKEKGDIPEGYSVSREKKERFSLILESASTNQTSMYLCASSPTRENTEAFFGQGTRLTVV.

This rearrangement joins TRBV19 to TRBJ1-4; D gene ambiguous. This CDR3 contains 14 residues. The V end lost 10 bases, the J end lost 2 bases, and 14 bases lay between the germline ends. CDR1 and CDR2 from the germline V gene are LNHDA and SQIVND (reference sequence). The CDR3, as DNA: TGTGCCACCCCACGGGCGGGCACTAATGAAAAACTGTTTTTT. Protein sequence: CATPRAGTNEKLFF.